This TCR beta chain was identified in a study of immune evolution from preneoplasia to lung adenocarcinoma. Points from the study as a whole: Clonality was highest in normal lung, lower in later-stage lesions apparently. Top clone frequencies peaked in normal lung, apparently declining through invasive adenocarcinoma.

Repertoires were generated with immunoSEQ multiplex PCR, while TCRdb's copy carries only in-frame clones and drops some. The sample consists of fewer than 5,000 clones, around 74% of them appearing once. Macro-dissection enriched premalignant or tumor cells before nucleic acid extraction. As concerns this clone: Its antigen is currently unknown.

V lost 5 bases and J lost 1; bases outside the gene matches: 4. The germline V gene has CDR1 GTSNPN and CDR2 SVGIG (reference sequence). The CDR3 runs 15 residues. The clonotype originates from a middle-aged person with lung adenocarcinoma. Some clones in this sample may be carry-over from other donors' samples. Sequenced sample: FFPE invasive lung adenocarcinoma tissue. The V gene is TRBV30, the J gene TRBJ1-5; TRBD1 agrees at 11 bases. CDR3 residues: CAWGGQGVSNQPQHF. The CDR3 DNA sequence: TGTGCCTGGGGGGGACAGGGGGTAAGCAATCAGCCCCAGCATTTT.